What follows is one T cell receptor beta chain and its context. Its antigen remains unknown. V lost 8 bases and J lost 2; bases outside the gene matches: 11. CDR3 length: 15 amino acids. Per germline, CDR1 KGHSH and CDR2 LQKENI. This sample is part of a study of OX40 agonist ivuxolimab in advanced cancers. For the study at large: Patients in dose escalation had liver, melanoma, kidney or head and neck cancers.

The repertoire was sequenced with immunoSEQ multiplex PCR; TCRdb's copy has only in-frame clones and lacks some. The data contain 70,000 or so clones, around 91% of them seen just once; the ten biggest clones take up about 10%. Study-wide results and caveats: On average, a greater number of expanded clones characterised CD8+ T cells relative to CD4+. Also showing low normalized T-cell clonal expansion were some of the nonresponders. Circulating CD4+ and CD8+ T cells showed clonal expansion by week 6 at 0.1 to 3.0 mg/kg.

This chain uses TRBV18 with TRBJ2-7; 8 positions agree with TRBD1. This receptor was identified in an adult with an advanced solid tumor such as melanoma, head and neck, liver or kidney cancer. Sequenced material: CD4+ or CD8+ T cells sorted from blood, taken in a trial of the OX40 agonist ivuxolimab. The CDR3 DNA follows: TGTGCCAGCGCCACTCAGACAGGGGCGGCCTACGAGCAGTACTTC. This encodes CASATQTGAAYEQYF.